This T cell receptor beta chain was recorded in a study of blood T cell repertoires in COVID-19. After removal of 6 bases from V and 14 bases from J, the junction contained 10 bases not matched to a gene. Per the germline V gene, CDR1 is DFQATT and CDR2 is SNEGSKA (reference sequence). This CDR3 is 11 amino acids long. Enrolled through a virtual design, the participants were between about 18 and 89 years of age and came from about two dozen US areas. Membership in each cohort depended on participant-reported clinical history. Recovered Cohort 3 donors showed two negative PCRs, clearance, or symptom resolution. In the original processing: Amplification of reference gene primers provided the estimated nucleated cell counts. TCRdb keeps only in-frame clones here, not all; method: immunoSEQ multiplex PCR. V and J calls and clone size are as listed in that table; D and trimming were resolved from the DNA. Of more than 300,000 clones in the sample, 70% to 90% were seen once.

The chain links TRBV20-1 to TRBJ1-1; 9 nucleotides align to TRBD1. Material: PBMCs or T cells enriched from blood (not recorded which). The clonotype was recovered from a woman in her thirties who had recovered from COVID-19. The CDR3 DNA reads TGCAGTGCCGGACAGGGGCTTATATCCTTCTTT. It translates to CSAGQGLISFF.